The sequence of this T cell receptor beta chain was determined in a study of blood T cell repertoires in COVID-19. Seattle patients were enrolled while actively infected and followed longitudinally. CDR3 length: 18 amino acids. The germline V gene has CDR1 DFQATT and CDR2 SNEGSKA (reference sequence). J lost 1 base, V lost 3 bases, and 13 bases had no gene match. Authors' processing steps: How many nucleated cells were present was estimated from reference gene primer amplification. The repertoire was sequenced with immunoSEQ multiplex PCR; TCRdb's copy has only in-frame clones and lacks some. D and trimming come from the DNA, and the V and J calls and clone size come from that table. Counted here are around 210,000 clones, roughly 80% occurring once; the ten biggest clones make up about 7.8%.

The sequenced sample consisted of peripheral blood. This TCR came from a woman of 80 years or more with COVID-19, enrolled during active disease. This rearrangement joins TRBV20-1 to TRBJ1-2, with 11 bases that match TRBD1. CDR3 sequence: CSASFLWDRGGYNYGYTF. CDR3 bases: TGCAGTGCTAGTTTTTTGTGGGACAGGGGGGGTTATAACTATGGCTACACCTTC.